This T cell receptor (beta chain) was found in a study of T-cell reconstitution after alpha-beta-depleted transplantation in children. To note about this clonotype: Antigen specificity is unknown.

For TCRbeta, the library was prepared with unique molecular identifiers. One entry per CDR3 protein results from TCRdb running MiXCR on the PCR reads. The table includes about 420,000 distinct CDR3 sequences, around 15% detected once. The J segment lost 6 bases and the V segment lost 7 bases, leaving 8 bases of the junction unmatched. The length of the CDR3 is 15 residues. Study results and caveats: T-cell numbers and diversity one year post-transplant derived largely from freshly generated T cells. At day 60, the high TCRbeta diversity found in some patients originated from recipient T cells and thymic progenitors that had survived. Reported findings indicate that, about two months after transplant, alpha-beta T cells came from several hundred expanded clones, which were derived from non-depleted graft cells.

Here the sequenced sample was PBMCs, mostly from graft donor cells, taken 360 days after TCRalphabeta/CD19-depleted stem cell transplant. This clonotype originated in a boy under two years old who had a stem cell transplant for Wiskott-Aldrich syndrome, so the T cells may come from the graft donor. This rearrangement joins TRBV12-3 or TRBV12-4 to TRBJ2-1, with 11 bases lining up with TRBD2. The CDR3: CASTTGLAGANEQFF. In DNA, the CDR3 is TGTGCCAGCACCACCGGACTAGCGGGCGCCAATGAGCAGTTCTTC.